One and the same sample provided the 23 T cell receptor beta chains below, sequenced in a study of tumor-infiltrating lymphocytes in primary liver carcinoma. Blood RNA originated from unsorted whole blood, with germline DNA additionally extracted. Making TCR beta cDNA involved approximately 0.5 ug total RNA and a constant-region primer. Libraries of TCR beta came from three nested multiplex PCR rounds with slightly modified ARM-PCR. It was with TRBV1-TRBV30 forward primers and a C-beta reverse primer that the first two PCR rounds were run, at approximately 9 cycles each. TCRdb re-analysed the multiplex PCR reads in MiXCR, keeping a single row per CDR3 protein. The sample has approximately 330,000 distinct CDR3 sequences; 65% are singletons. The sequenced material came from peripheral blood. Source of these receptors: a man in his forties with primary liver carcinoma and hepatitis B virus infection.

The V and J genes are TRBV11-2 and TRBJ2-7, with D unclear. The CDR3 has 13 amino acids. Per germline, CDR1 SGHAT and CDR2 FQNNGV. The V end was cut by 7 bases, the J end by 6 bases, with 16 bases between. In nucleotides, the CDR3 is TGTGCCAGCAACCAAGTATGGGTTCTCGAGCAGTACTTC. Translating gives CASNQVWVLEQYF.

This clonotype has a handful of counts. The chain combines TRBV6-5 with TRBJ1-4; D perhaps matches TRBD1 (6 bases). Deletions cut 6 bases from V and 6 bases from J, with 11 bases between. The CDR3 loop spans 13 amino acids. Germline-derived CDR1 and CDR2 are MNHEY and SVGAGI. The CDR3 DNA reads TGTGCCAGCAGGAAGGGGGGGGATGAAAAACTGTTTTTT. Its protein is CASRKGGDEKLFF.

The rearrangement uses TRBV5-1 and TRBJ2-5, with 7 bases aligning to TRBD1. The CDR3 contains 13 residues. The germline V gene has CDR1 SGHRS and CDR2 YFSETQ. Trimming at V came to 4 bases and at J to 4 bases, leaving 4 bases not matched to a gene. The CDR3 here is CASSTGQVETQYF. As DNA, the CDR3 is TGCGCCAGCAGCACCGGACAGGTAGAGACCCAGTACTTC.

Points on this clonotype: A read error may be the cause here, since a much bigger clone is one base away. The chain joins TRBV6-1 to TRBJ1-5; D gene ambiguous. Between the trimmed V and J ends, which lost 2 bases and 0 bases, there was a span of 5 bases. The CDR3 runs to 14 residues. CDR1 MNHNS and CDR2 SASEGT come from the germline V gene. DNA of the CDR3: TGTGCCAGCAGTGAACAGTATAGCAATCAGCCCCAGCATTTT. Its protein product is CASSEQYSNQPQHF.

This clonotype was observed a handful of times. The CDR3 DNA follows: TGTGCCAGCAGTGATTCTGACACAGGGGTGGCAGATACGCAGTATTTT. Its protein is CASSDSDTGVADTQYF. The rearrangement links TRBV6-4 to TRBJ2-3, with TRBD1 identical over 7 bases. Trimming took 3 bases from V and 4 from J; bases not matched to a gene: 10. CDR3 size: 16 residues. In germline, CDR1 is MRHNA, CDR2 SNTAGT.

CDR3 coding DNA: TGTGCCAGCAGTTTAGGACAGGGGGCGCAAGAGCAGTACTTC. Its translation: CASSLGQGAQEQYF. V and J are TRBV12-3 or TRBV12-4 and TRBJ2-7; the match to TRBD1 covers 10 bases. The CDR3 is 14 amino acids. J lost 7 bases, V lost 1 base, and 4 bases had no gene match.

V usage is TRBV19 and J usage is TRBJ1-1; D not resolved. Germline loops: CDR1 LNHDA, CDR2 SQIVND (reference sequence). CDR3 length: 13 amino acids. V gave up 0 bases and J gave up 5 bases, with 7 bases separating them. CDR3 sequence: CASSIDLGTEAFF. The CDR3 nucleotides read TGTGCCAGTAGTATAGACCTGGGAACTGAAGCTTTCTTT.

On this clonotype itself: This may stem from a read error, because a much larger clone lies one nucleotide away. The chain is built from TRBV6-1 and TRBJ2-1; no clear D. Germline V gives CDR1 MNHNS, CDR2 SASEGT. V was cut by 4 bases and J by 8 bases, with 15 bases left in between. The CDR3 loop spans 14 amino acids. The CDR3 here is CASSVMIALDEQFF. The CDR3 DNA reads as TGTGCCAGCAGTGTAATGATAGCTCTTGATGAGCAGTTCTTC.

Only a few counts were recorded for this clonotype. The CDR3 region is CASSFNTNTEAFF. CDR3 in DNA: TGCGCCAGCAGCTTCAATACCAACACTGAAGCTTTCTTT. The chain employs TRBV5-1 and TRBJ1-1; D unresolved. Germline CDR1 reads SGHRS; CDR2 reads YFSETQ. The CDR3 sequence is 13 residues long. V lost 2 bases to trimming and J lost 2 bases, with 7 bases between them.

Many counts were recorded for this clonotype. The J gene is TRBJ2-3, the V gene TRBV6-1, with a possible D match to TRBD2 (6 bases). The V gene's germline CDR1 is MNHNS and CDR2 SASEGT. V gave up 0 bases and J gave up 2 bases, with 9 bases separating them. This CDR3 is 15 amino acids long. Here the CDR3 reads CASSEARGFTDTQYF. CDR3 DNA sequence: TGTGCCAGCAGTGAAGCTCGGGGGTTCACAGATACGCAGTATTTT.

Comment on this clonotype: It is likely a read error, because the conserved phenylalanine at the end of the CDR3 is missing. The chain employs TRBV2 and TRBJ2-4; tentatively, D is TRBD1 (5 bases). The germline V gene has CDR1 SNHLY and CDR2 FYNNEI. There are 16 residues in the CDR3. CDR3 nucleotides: TGTGTCAGCAGTGAAGGAGACAGTCCAGCCAAAAACATTCAGTACCTC. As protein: CVSSEGDSPAKNIQYL.

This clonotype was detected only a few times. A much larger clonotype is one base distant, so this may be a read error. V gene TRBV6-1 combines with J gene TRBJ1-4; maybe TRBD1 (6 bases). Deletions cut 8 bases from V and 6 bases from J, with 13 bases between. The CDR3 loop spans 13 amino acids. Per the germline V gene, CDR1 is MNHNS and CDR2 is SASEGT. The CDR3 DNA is TGTGCCAGCGGGGGGGCGCTGGATGAAAAACTGTTTTTT. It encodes CASGGALDEKLFF.

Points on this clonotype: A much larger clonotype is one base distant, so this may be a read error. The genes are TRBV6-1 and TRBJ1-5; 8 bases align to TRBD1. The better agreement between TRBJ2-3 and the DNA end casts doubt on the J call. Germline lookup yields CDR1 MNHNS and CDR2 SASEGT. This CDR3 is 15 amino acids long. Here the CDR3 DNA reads TGTGCCAGCAGTGAATCCTGGACAGGGCATCAGCCCCAGTATTTT. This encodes CASSESWTGHQPQYF.

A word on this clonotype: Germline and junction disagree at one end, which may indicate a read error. This CDR3 is CASSVAGVAGELFF. CDR3 in DNA: TGCGCCAGCAGCGTTGCGGGAGTTGCTGGGGAGCTGTTTTTT. J is TRBJ2-2 and V is TRBV11-2; TRBD2 agrees at 7 bases. Germline assignment: CDR1 SGHAT and CDR2 FQNNGV. The CDR3 is made up of 14 amino acids.

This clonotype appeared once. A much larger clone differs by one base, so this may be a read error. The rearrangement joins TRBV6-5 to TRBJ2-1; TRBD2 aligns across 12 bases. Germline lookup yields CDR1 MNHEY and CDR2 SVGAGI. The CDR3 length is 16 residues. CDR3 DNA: TGTGCCAGCCGTTACCCGACTAGCGGGAGCTACAATGAGCAGTTCTTC. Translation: CASRYPTSGSYNEQFF.

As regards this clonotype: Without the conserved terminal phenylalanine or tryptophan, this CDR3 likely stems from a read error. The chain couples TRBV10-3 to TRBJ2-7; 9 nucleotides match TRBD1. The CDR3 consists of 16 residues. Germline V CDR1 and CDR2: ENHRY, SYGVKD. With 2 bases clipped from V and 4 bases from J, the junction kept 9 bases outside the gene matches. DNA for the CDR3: TGTGCCATCAGTGAGGGGCCCGGGACAGGGATATACGAGCAGTACTTA. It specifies CAISEGPGTGIYEQYL.

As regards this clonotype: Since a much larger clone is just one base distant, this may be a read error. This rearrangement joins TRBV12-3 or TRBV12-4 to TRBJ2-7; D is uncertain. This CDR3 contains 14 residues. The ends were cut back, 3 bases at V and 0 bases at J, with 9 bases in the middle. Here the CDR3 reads CASSFDASSYEQYF. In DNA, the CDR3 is TGTGCCAGCAGTTTTGACGCCAGCTCCTACGAGCAGTACTTC.

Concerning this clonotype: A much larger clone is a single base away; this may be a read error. In DNA, the CDR3 is TGCGCCTGCAGCCAGGGGGAGTCCGGGGAGCTGTTTTTT. Protein sequence: CACSQGESGELFF. This chain uses TRBV4-1 with TRBJ2-2; 7 bases match TRBD1. The CDR3 has 13 residues. The germline gives CDR1 MGHRA, CDR2 YSYEKL.

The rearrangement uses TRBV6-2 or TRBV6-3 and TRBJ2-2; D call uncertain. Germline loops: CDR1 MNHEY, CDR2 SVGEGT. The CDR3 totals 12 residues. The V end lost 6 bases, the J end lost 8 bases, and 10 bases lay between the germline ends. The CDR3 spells CASRINTGELFF. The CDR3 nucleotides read TGTGCCAGCAGAATAAATACGGGGGAGCTGTTTTTT.

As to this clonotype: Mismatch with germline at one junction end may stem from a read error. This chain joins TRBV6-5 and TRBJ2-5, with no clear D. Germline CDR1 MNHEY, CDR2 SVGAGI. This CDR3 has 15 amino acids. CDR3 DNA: TGTGCCAGCAGTCACCGGACGGGCGTCCAAGAGACCCTGTACTTC. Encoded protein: CASSHRTGVQETLYF.

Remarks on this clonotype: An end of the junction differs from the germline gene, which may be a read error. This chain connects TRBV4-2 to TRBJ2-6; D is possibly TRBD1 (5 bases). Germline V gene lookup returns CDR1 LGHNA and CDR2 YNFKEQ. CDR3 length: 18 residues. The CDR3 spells CASSQDITGYSGANVLIF. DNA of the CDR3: TGTGCTAGCAGCCAAGATATTACCGGTTACTCTGGGGCCAACGTCCTGATTTTC.

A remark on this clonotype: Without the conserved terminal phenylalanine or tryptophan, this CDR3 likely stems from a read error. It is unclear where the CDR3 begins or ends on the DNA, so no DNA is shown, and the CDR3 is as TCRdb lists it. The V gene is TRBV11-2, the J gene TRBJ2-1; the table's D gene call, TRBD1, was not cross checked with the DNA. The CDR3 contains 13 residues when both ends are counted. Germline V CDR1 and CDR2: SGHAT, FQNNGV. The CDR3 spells CASSPDRGSEQFS.

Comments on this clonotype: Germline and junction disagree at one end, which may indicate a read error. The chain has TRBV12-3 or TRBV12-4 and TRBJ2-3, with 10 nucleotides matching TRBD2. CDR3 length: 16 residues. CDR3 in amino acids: CVSSPVLAGWSDTQYF. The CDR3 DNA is TGTGTCAGCAGTCCGGTACTAGCGGGATGGTCTGATACGCAGTATTTT.